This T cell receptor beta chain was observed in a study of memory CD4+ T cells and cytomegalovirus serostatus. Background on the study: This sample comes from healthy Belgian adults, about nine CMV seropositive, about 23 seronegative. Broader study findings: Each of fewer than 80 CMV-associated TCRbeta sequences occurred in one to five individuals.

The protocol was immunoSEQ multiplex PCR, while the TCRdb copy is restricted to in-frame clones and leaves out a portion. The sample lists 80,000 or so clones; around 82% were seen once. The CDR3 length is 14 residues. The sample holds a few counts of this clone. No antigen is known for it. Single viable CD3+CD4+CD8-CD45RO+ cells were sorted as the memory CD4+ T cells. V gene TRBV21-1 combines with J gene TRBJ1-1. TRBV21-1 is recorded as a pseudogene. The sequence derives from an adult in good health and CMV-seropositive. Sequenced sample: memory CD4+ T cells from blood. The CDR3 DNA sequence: TGTGCCAGCGGTCTTAGGATTGAGGACGTTGAAGCTTTCTTT. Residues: CASGLRIEDVEAFF.